These 22 T cell receptor beta chains were sequenced from one sample in a study of regulatory T cells in long-lasting Graves disease. Building the TCR beta libraries relied on iRepertoire HTBI primers, and CDR3 regions underwent Arm-PCR. TCRdb recomputed calls from the multiplex PCR reads with MiXCR, one row per CDR3 protein. Of about 530,000 distinct CDR3 sequences in the sample, roughly 16% are singletons; the top ten hold approximately 25%. Regarding time point: newly diagnosed GD, antithyroid drugs for less than 3 months. The TCR library was made from RNA that had been extracted from PBMCs in TRIzol. These data were also reused for a study on T cells in Graves' hyperthyroidism and ophthalmopathy.

This specimen consisted of peripheral blood mononuclear cells (PBMCs), obtained at new diagnosis, from a patient treated with antithyroid drugs. These receptor sequences come from a woman aged 35 to 60 with Graves disease.

At least ten counts were recorded for this clonotype. V usage is TRBV28 and J usage is TRBJ1-5; perhaps TRBD1 as D (6 bases). The CDR3 has 15 amino acids. Per the germline V gene, CDR1 is MDHEN and CDR2 is SYDVKM. V was trimmed by 5 bases and J by 3 bases, leaving 14 bases between them. CDR3 nucleotides: TGTGCCAGCAGTCCCCGGACAGCGAACAATCAGCCCCAGCATTTT. Translated: CASSPRTANNQPQHF.

This clonotype turned up a few times. The V and J genes are TRBV5-6 and TRBJ2-5; perhaps D is TRBD1 or TRBD2 (5 bases each). Trimming pared 5 bases from V and 3 bases from J, leaving 14 bases between. The CDR3 length is 14 residues. From germline, CDR1 is SGHDT and CDR2 YYEEEE. The CDR3 reads CASRQAGTEETQYF. The CDR3 region has the DNA TGTGCCAGCAGGCAGGCCGGGACCGAAGAGACCCAGTACTTC.

The sample holds a few counts of this clonotype. The chain has TRBV19 and TRBJ2-3; TRBD2 matches at 9 bases. CDR1 is LNHDA, CDR2 SQIVND, per germline (reference sequence). V lost 11 bases to trimming and J lost 7 bases; unmatched junction nucleotides: 7. CDR3 length: 12 residues. Written as DNA, the CDR3 is TGTGCCCAAGTAGCGGGGGAGCATACGCAGTATTTT. Its translation: CAQVAGEHTQYF. The full variable domain, completed using reference TRBV19 and TRBJ2-3, is DGGITQSPKYLFRKEGQNVTLSCEQNLNHDAMYWYRQDPGQGLRLIYYSQIVNDFQKGDIAEGYSVSREKKESFPLTVTSAQKNPTAFYLCAQVAGEHTQYFGPGTRLTVL.

This clonotype was picked up many times. The junction departs from germline at one end; a sequencing error may be responsible. V gene TRBV5-1 combines with J gene TRBJ1-1; maybe TRBD1 (5 bases). The CDR3 runs 13 residues. CDR1 is SGHRS and CDR2 is YFSETQ in the germline V gene. The CDR3 nucleotides read TGTGCCAGCAGCTTGGACACTAACACTGAAGCTTTCTTT. It specifies CASSLDTNTEAFF.

This clonotype was picked up a small number of times. V and J are TRBV5-5 and TRBJ2-7; D not certain. Trimming took 5 bases from V and 0 from J, leaving 12 bases between them. This CDR3 comprises 14 residues. Germline CDR1 is SGHKS and CDR2 is YYEKEE (reference sequence). In DNA, the CDR3 is TGTGCCAGCAGAAGGGTGGGCAGCTCCTACGAGCAGTACTTC. Translated, it gives CASRRVGSSYEQYF.

This clonotype occurred a few times. The genes are TRBV27 and TRBJ1-1; D is unresolved. The V and J ends lost 8 bases and 0 bases respectively, with 10 bases between them. CDR1 MNHEY and CDR2 SMNVEV come from the germline V gene (reference sequence). The CDR3 consists of 13 residues. CDR3 sequence (DNA): TGTGCCAGCGTAGCAGCCTTGAACACTGAAGCTTTCTTT. This codes for CASVAALNTEAFF.

This clonotype has ten or more counts. The genes are TRBV6-1 and TRBJ1-1, with D perhaps matching TRBD1 (6 bases). This CDR3 is built from 16 residues. Germline values: CDR1 MNHNS, CDR2 SASEGT. The V end was cut by 4 bases, the J end by 1 base, with 16 bases between. The CDR3 spells CASSVHPGAGNTEAFF. DNA of the CDR3: TGTGCCAGCAGTGTTCACCCAGGGGCGGGGAACACTGAAGCTTTCTTT.

This clonotype was observed a few times. The genes are TRBV7-2 and TRBJ2-1, with 7 bases lining up with TRBD2. The V segment lost 6 bases and the J segment 0 bases; nucleotides outside the gene matches: 5. CDR3 size: 15 residues. CDR1 is SGHTA, CDR2 FQGNSA, per germline. The CDR3 reads CASSPAGYSYNEQFF. The CDR3 DNA reads TGTGCCAGCAGTCCAGCGGGATACTCCTACAATGAGCAGTTCTTC.

In this sample, this clonotype turned up once. The CDR3 coding sequence is TGTGCCAGCAGCTTCCCAGGGCCCAACTATGGCTACACCTTC. Protein product: CASSFPGPNYGYTF. This chain uses TRBV7-9 with TRBJ1-2, with a tentative D call TRBD1 (5 bases). Deletions cut 3 bases from V and 2 bases from J, with 10 bases between. CDR3 length: 14 residues. CDR1 is SEHNR, CDR2 FQNEAQ, per germline (reference sequence).

This clonotype was detected many times. The chain combines TRBV4-1 with TRBJ2-5, with 9 bases identical to TRBD2. Per the germline V gene, CDR1 is MGHRA and CDR2 is YSYEKL. Trimming took 5 bases from V and 2 from J; bases not matched to a gene: 18. The CDR3 is made up of 19 amino acids. This chain's CDR3 is CASSSIAGAGTTKQETQYF. The CDR3, as DNA: TGCGCCAGCAGCTCTATAGCGGGGGCAGGTACTACGAAGCAAGAGACCCAGTACTTC.

Note on this clonotype: This clone may be a read error of a much larger clone one base away. The chain has TRBV3-1 and TRBJ2-1; the match to TRBD1 covers 9 bases. J was trimmed by 1 base and V by 4 bases; bases with no gene match: 5. The length of the CDR3 is 16 residues. Germline V gene data show CDR1 as LGHDT and CDR2 as YNNKEL (reference sequence). DNA for the CDR3: TGTGCCAGCAGCCCTCGACAGGGGGTGTCCTACAATGAGCAGTTCTTC. Encoded protein: CASSPRQGVSYNEQFF.

At least ten counts were recorded for this clonotype. J is TRBJ2-1 and V is TRBV28; TRBD2 matches 14 bases. In germline, CDR1 is MDHEN, CDR2 SYDVKM. The CDR3 length is 19 residues. The V segment lost 2 bases and the J segment 0 bases; nucleotides outside the gene matches: 6. CDR3 DNA sequence: TGTGCCAGCAGTTTAGGACTAGCGGGGGGCTCGAGCTCCTACAATGAGCAGTTCTTC. Residues: CASSLGLAGGSSSYNEQFF.

The rearrangement uses TRBV19 and TRBJ1-2; D gene ambiguous. Germline V gene lookup returns CDR1 LNHDA and CDR2 SQIVND (reference sequence). This CDR3 is 12 amino acids long. V lost 8 bases and J lost 1, with 8 bases in between. CDR3 in DNA: TGTGCCAGTGAGGACGGTAACTATGGCTACACCTTC. It yields the protein CASEDGNYGYTF.

In its sample, this clonotype was seen many times. This chain joins TRBV11-2 and TRBJ2-7; a weak D match, TRBD1 (5 bases). V dropped 0 bases and J dropped 3 bases, with 9 bases sitting between them. The CDR3 totals 14 residues. Germline V CDR1 and CDR2: SGHAT, FQNNGV. The CDR3 is CASSLDRQGYEQYF. CDR3 sequence (DNA): TGTGCCAGCAGCTTAGATCGCCAGGGCTACGAGCAGTACTTC. The full variable domain, in which reference TRBV11-2 and TRBJ2-7 provide the parts outside the CDR3, is EAGVAQSPRYKIIEKRQSVAFWCNPISGHATLYWYQQILGQGPKLLIQFQNNGVVDDSQLPKDRFSAERLKGVDSTLKIQPAKLEDSAVYLCASSLDRQGYEQYFGPGTRLTVT.

Notes on this clonotype: This may stem from a read error, because a much larger clone lies one nucleotide away. The chain links TRBV18 to TRBJ1-1; D is perhaps TRBD1 (5 bases). Germline CDR1 and CDR2: KGHSH and LQKENI. The CDR3 runs to 16 residues. V lost 3 bases, J lost 7 bases, and 21 bases lay in between. For the CDR3, the DNA is TGTGCCAGCTCACCCACCGGGACCCCAAGGGGCATTGAAGCTTTCTTT. Protein product: CASSPTGTPRGIEAFF.

This clonotype occurred a few times. The CDR3 coding sequence is TGTGCCAGCTGGAACAGCGCTAACTATGGCTACACCTTC. Amino acid sequence: CASWNSANYGYTF. The chain employs TRBV19 and TRBJ1-2; D not certain. The germline V gene encodes CDR1 LNHDA and CDR2 SQIVND (reference sequence). Trimming removed 9 bases from V and 0 bases from J, with 11 bases in between. The CDR3 has 13 amino acids.

The gene calls are TRBV6-1 and TRBJ1-2, with 10 bases fitting TRBD1. V trimming: 6 bases; J trimming: 5 bases; junction bases outside the gene matches: 12. Germline CDR1 and CDR2: MNHNS and SASEGT. There are 16 residues in the CDR3. This CDR3 is CASRPTGTGEWYGYTF. CDR3 nucleotides: TGTGCCAGCAGACCGACCGGGACAGGGGAGTGGTATGGCTACACCTTC.

Many counts were recorded for this clonotype. This chain uses TRBV20-1 with TRBJ1-1; possibly TRBD1 for D (5 bases). V was cut by 6 bases and J by 5 bases, with 16 bases left in between. The CDR3 contains 13 residues. CDR1 and CDR2 (germline): DFQATT, SNEGSKA (reference sequence). CDR3: CSALKGTLTEAFF. CDR3 in DNA: TGCAGTGCCCTAAAAGGGACGTTGACTGAAGCTTTCTTT.

This clonotype has ten or more counts. The genes are TRBV11-2 and TRBJ2-3, with D unresolved. The V end was cut by 0 bases, the J end by 4 bases, with 8 bases between. This CDR3 spans 14 amino acids. In germline, CDR1 is SGHAT, CDR2 FQNNGV. This CDR3 reads CASSLDGYADTQYF. The CDR3 DNA is TGTGCCAGCAGCTTAGACGGATACGCAGATACGCAGTATTTT.

As regards this clonotype: A junction boundary mismatches the germline segment, possibly from a read error. V gene TRBV4-1 combines with J gene TRBJ2-4, with D hard to call. CDR1 and CDR2 from the germline V gene are MGHRA and YSYEKL. CDR3 length equals 16 residues. The CDR3 is CASSQVVPAAKDIQYF. As DNA, the CDR3 is TGCGCCAGCAGCCAAGTGGTGCCCGCAGCCAAAGACATTCAGTACTTC.

This clonotype has ten or more counts. The V and J genes are TRBV28 and TRBJ1-1, with D possibly being TRBD1 (5 bases). This CDR3 is 14 amino acids long. Trimming cost V 2 bases and J 3 bases, with 10 bases left between them. The germline V gene has CDR1 MDHEN and CDR2 SYDVKM. This CDR3 reads CASSLGTRDTEAFF. The CDR3 nucleotides read TGTGCCAGCAGTTTAGGGACTAGGGACACTGAAGCTTTCTTT. Full variable domain (outside the CDR3, taken from reference TRBV28 and TRBJ1-1): DVKVTQSSRYLVKRTGEKVFLECVQDMDHENMFWYRQDPGLGLRLIYFSYDVKMKEKGDIPEGYSVSREKKERFSLILESASTNQTSMYLCASSLGTRDTEAFFGQGTRLTVV.

This clonotype was detected only a few times. J is TRBJ2-4 and V is TRBV20-1; 10 bases match TRBD1. Germline V CDR1 and CDR2: DFQATT, SNEGSKA (reference sequence). The CDR3 has 14 amino acids. V was clipped by 6 bases and J by 11 bases; unmatched bases: 13. The CDR3 sequence: CSALTLTGGNLQYF. The CDR3 DNA reads as TGCAGTGCCCTAACACTGACAGGGGGCAATCTTCAGTACTTC.